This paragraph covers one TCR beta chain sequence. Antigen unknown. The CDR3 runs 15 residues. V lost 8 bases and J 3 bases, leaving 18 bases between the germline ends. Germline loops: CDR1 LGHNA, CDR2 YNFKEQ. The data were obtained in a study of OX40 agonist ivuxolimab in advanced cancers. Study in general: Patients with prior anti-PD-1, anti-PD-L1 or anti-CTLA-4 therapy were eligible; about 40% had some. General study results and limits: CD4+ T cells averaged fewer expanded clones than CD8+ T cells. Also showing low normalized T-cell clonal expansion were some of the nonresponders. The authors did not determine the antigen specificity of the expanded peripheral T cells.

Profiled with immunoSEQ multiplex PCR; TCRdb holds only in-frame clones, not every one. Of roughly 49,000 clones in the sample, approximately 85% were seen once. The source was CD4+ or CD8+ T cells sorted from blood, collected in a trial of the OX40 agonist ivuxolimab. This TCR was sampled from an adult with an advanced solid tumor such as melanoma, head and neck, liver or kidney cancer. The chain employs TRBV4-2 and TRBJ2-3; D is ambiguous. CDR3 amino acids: CASRSQDEGTDTQYF. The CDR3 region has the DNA TGTGCCAGCCGGAGCCAAGACGAAGGAACAGATACGCAGTATTTT.